Listed below are T cell receptor beta chains from one sample, sequenced in a study of blood T cell repertoires in COVID-19. Assay used: immunoSEQ multiplex PCR; TCRdb lists only in-frame clones, some missing. Of approximately 260,000 clones in the sample, about 90% were seen once. Source material: peripheral blood. The receptors derive from a woman aged 40 to 50 with acute or convalescent COVID-19. Both conserved end residues are part of each CDR3. Each record gives: V gene, CDR3 length, D gene, J gene, clone size, CDR3 DNA, CDR3 protein. The D gene is left open where the match is weak. Size is omitted from some rows. Given values are once, few, many or a class for expanded clones.

v_gene: TRBV5-5
len: 19
d_gene: TRBD2
j_gene: TRBJ2-5
abundance: .
CDR3nt: TGTGCCAGCAGCTCGCCTAGCGGGGGGCACCGGGGGGGTCGAGAGACCCAGTACTTC
CDR3aa: CASSSPSGGHRGGRETQYF

v_gene: TRBV30
len: 13
d_gene: TRBD1
j_gene: TRBJ1-1
abundance: .
CDR3nt: TGTGCCTGGGCCCGGGACAGGGACACTGAAGCTTTCTTT
CDR3aa: CAWARDRDTEAFF

v_gene: TRBV7-8
len: 15
d_gene: .
j_gene: TRBJ2-5
abundance: .
CDR3nt: TGTGCCAGCAGCCGATCCGCCGACAGGAAAGAGACCCAGTACTTC
CDR3aa: CASSRSADRKETQYF

v_gene: TRBV12-5
len: 17
d_gene: .
j_gene: TRBJ2-5
abundance: .
CDR3nt: TGTGCTAGTGGTATCCCACCTCCACAGGGAGGGCGAGAGACCCAGTACTTC
CDR3aa: CASGIPPPQGGRETQYF

v_gene: TRBV4-1
len: 15
d_gene: TRBD1
j_gene: TRBJ1-2
abundance: .
CDR3nt: TGCGCCAGCAGCCAACCCCGGACAGGGCTTCGAGGCTACACCTTC
CDR3aa: CASSQPRTGLRGYTF

v_gene: TRBV13
len: 16
d_gene: TRBD1
j_gene: TRBJ2-4
abundance: .
CDR3nt: TGTGCCAGCAGCTCGCCGGGACAGTCGGCCAAAAACATTCAGTACTTC
CDR3aa: CASSSPGQSAKNIQYF

v_gene: TRBV12-5
len: 19
d_gene: .
j_gene: TRBJ1-2
abundance: .
CDR3nt: TGTGCTAGTGGTTTGGATTTGGGGGCCGTCGAGCCCGCTAACTATGGCTACACCTTC
CDR3aa: CASGLDLGAVEPANYGYTF

v_gene: TRBV11-2
len: 16
d_gene: TRBD1
j_gene: TRBJ1-6
abundance: .
CDR3nt: TGTGCCAGCAGCTTACTAAGACAGGGGAAGGGTTCACCCCTCCACTTT
CDR3aa: CASSLLRQGKGSPLHF

v_gene: TRBV19
len: 14
d_gene: TRBD1
j_gene: TRBJ1-1
abundance: .
CDR3nt: TGTGCCAGTAGTATGGGACAGGGTAGGACTGAAGCTTTCTTT
CDR3aa: CASSMGQGRTEAFF

v_gene: TRBV6-5
len: 14
d_gene: TRBD1
j_gene: TRBJ1-1
abundance: .
CDR3nt: TGTGCCATCGGGGCCCGGGACAGAAACACTGAAGCTTTCTTT
CDR3aa: CAIGARDRNTEAFF

v_gene: TRBV7-2
len: 16
d_gene: .
j_gene: TRBJ2-3
abundance: .
CDR3nt: TGTGCCAGCAGCCCCAATTTTGGGCGGGGGCTAGATACGCAGTATTTT
CDR3aa: CASSPNFGRGLDTQYF

v_gene: TRBV4-2
len: 15
d_gene: .
j_gene: TRBJ1-2
abundance: .
CDR3nt: TGTGCCAGCAGCCAAGATATAGGAGTCTCCTATGGCTACACCTTC
CDR3aa: CASSQDIGVSYGYTF

v_gene: TRBV29-1
len: 12
d_gene: .
j_gene: TRBJ1-2
abundance: .
CDR3nt: TGCAGCGTTGAAGATCATAACTATGGCTACACCTTC
CDR3aa: CSVEDHNYGYTF

v_gene: TRBV6-6
len: 15
d_gene: .
j_gene: TRBJ1-1
abundance: .
CDR3nt: TGTGCCAGCAGTTATTTGGAGGGCTCAAACACTGAAGCTTTCTTT
CDR3aa: CASSYLEGSNTEAFF

v_gene: TRBV5-6
len: 19
d_gene: .
j_gene: TRBJ1-5
abundance: .
CDR3nt: TGTGCCAGCAGCTTGCGAAGGGGCAGGGCGATCCTCGGCAATCAGCCCCAGCATTTT
CDR3aa: CASSLRRGRAILGNQPQHF

v_gene: TRBV29-1
len: 13
d_gene: .
j_gene: TRBJ2-1
abundance: .
CDR3nt: TGCAGCGTTGGAACAGGAGCCTTCCATGAGCAGTTCTTC
CDR3aa: CSVGTGAFHEQFF

v_gene: TRBV6-5
len: 13
d_gene: .
j_gene: TRBJ1-2
abundance: .
CDR3nt: TGTGCCAGCTGTTGTTCAGGGGAGGGTGGCTACACCTTC
CDR3aa: CASCCSGEGGYTF

v_gene: TRBV19
len: 15
d_gene: TRBD1
j_gene: TRBJ1-5
abundance: .
CDR3nt: TGTGCCAGTACGGGACAGGTACATAGCAATCAGCCCCAGCATTTT
CDR3aa: CASTGQVHSNQPQHF

v_gene: TRBV5-1
len: 14
d_gene: .
j_gene: TRBJ2-1
abundance: .
CDR3nt: TGCGCCAGCAGCTTGGGGAGTAGCCTCAGTGAGCAGTTCTTC
CDR3aa: CASSLGSSLSEQFF

v_gene: TRBV19
len: 13
d_gene: .
j_gene: TRBJ1-5
abundance: .
CDR3nt: TGTGCCAGTAGTTCGGGGGGGAGTCAGCCCCAGCATTTT
CDR3aa: CASSSGGSQPQHF

v_gene: TRBV27
len: 14
d_gene: .
j_gene: TRBJ1-1
abundance: .
CDR3nt: TGTGCCAGCAGTTTAGTGTATCCGAACACTGAAGCTTTCTTT
CDR3aa: CASSLVYPNTEAFF

v_gene: TRBV28
len: 16
d_gene: .
j_gene: TRBJ2-2
abundance: .
CDR3nt: TGTGCCAGTTCCGGTGGGGCAGGAGCACACACCGGGGAGCTGTTTTTT
CDR3aa: CASSGGAGAHTGELFF

v_gene: TRBV6-6
len: 11
d_gene: .
j_gene: TRBJ2-5
abundance: .
CDR3nt: TGTGCCAGCCGAATGCGAGAGACCCAGTACTTC
CDR3aa: CASRMRETQYF

v_gene: TRBV7-2
len: 15
d_gene: TRBD2
j_gene: TRBJ2-5
abundance: .
CDR3nt: TGTGCCAGCAGCTCAAGCGGGGGGGCCTGGGAGACCCAGTACTTC
CDR3aa: CASSSSGGAWETQYF

v_gene: TRBV11-3
len: 13
d_gene: TRBD1
j_gene: TRBJ1-1
abundance: once
CDR3nt: TGTGCCAGCAGCGGCGACAGGGCCCAGAGCGCTTTCTTT
CDR3aa: CASSGDRAQSAFF

v_gene: TRBV6-5
len: 13
d_gene: .
j_gene: TRBJ1-1
abundance: .
CDR3nt: TGTGCCAGCAAGGCAGGGCGTTCGACTGAAGCTTTCTTT
CDR3aa: CASKAGRSTEAFF

v_gene: TRBV29-1
len: 11
d_gene: .
j_gene: TRBJ1-1
abundance: .
CDR3nt: TGCGGAACGGGGGTGTACACTGAAGCTTTCTTT
CDR3aa: CGTGVYTEAFF

v_gene: TRBV7-9
len: 17
d_gene: TRBD2
j_gene: TRBJ2-3
abundance: .
CDR3nt: TGTGCCAGCAGCTTAACGAAGAGCGGGGGCATCACAGATACGCAGTATTTT
CDR3aa: CASSLTKSGGITDTQYF

v_gene: TRBV14
len: 15
d_gene: TRBD1
j_gene: TRBJ1-4
abundance: .
CDR3nt: TGTGCCAGCAGCCGAATGTCGACAGGGGGGGAAAAACTGTTTTTT
CDR3aa: CASSRMSTGGEKLFF

v_gene: TRBV6-5
len: 13
d_gene: .
j_gene: TRBJ1-1
abundance: .
CDR3nt: TGTGCCAGCATCCGTGGAAGGGGCACTGAAGCTTTCTTT
CDR3aa: CASIRGRGTEAFF

v_gene: TRBV6-5
len: 15
d_gene: .
j_gene: TRBJ1-2
abundance: .
CDR3nt: TGTGCCAGCAGTTACTTTCGGGGGGGGAGCTATGGCTACACCTTC
CDR3aa: CASSYFRGGSYGYTF

v_gene: TRBV7-6
len: 19
d_gene: TRBD2
j_gene: TRBJ2-3
abundance: .
CDR3nt: TGTGCCAGCAGCTGGGCCGGGACTAGCGGGGGGGCCAACACAGATACGCAGTATTTT
CDR3aa: CASSWAGTSGGANTDTQYF

v_gene: TRBV3-1/TRBV3-2
len: 12
d_gene: TRBD1
j_gene: TRBJ1-1
abundance: few
CDR3nt: TGTGCCAGCAGGGACAGGGGGGTGAGAGCTTTCTTT
CDR3aa: CASRDRGVRAFF

v_gene: TRBV10-3
len: 14
d_gene: TRBD1
j_gene: TRBJ1-1
abundance: .
CDR3nt: TGTGCCATCAGGGGGACAGGGGGGGACACTGAAGCTTTCTTT
CDR3aa: CAIRGTGGDTEAFF

v_gene: TRBV6-5
len: 12
d_gene: .
j_gene: TRBJ1-1
abundance: .
CDR3nt: TGTGCCAGCAGTTACGCCGGGGGGGAAGCTTTCTTT
CDR3aa: CASSYAGGEAFF

v_gene: TRBV3-1/TRBV3-2
len: 11
d_gene: .
j_gene: TRBJ2-5
abundance: .
CDR3nt: TGTGCCAGCAGCCACGCGGAGACCCAGTACTTC
CDR3aa: CASSHAETQYF

v_gene: TRBV3-1/TRBV3-2
len: 15
d_gene: .
j_gene: TRBJ2-3
abundance: once
CDR3nt: TGTGCCAGCAGCCACAGGAGGGTAGGCACAGATACGCAGTATTTT
CDR3aa: CASSHRRVGTDTQYF

v_gene: TRBV5-4
len: 17
d_gene: TRBD2
j_gene: TRBJ2-2
abundance: .
CDR3nt: TGTGCCAGCAGACTGACTAGCGGGGCCAAGAACACCGGGGAGCTGTTTTTT
CDR3aa: CASRLTSGAKNTGELFF

v_gene: TRBV18
len: 13
d_gene: .
j_gene: TRBJ1-2
abundance: .
CDR3nt: TGTGCCAGCTCACCACGTTCAGGGGATGGCTACACCTTC
CDR3aa: CASSPRSGDGYTF